One and the same sample provided the 4 T cell receptor beta chains below, sequenced in a study of T cell responses to AZD1222 COVID-19 vaccine. TCRdb's copy holds only in-frame clones and misses some; the assay was immunoSEQ multiplex PCR. The sample carries about 120,000 clones, more than 70% recorded once. The sample consisted of peripheral blood, taken 28 days after the second AZD1222 dose. The receptors were sampled from an adult who received the AZD1222 COVID-19 vaccine.

The V gene is TRBV25-1, the J gene TRBJ1-2; 7 positions agree with TRBD1. Germline V gene data show CDR1 as MGHDK and CDR2 as SYGVNS. Trimming removed 8 bases from V and 5 bases from J; junction bases left unmatched: 14. This CDR3 has 15 residues. The CDR3 protein is CASSFAGTATYGYTF. The DNA for the CDR3 is TGTGCCAGCTCATTCGCCGGGACAGCGACTTATGGCTACACCTTC.

The chain couples TRBV19 to TRBJ1-2; D possibly corresponds to TRBD1 (5 bases). Per germline, CDR1 LNHDA and CDR2 SQIVND (reference sequence). The CDR3 extends over 15 amino acids. V shed 10 bases and J shed 4 bases, with 22 bases lying between them. The CDR3, as DNA: TGTGCCACATATGGGGGTTATACTATACTCTATGGCTACACCTTC. It yields the protein CATYGGYTILYGYTF.

The gene calls are TRBV5-1 and TRBJ2-3; 7 bases match TRBD2. CDR1 and CDR2 from the germline V gene are SGHRS and YFSETQ. This CDR3 region has 15 residues. V shed 2 bases, J shed 4 bases, and the junction held 7 bases outside the gene matches. The CDR3 DNA reads TGCGCCAGCAGCTTAACGGGAGCGGGGTCAGATACGCAGTATTTT. Its protein is CASSLTGAGSDTQYF.

The CDR3 loop reads CATSDSLQETQYF. The CDR3 nucleotides are TGTGCCACCAGTGATTCTCTCCAAGAGACCCAGTACTTC. V and J are TRBV24-1 and TRBJ2-5; D not certain. The CDR3 is 13 residues long. The germline V gene encodes CDR1 KGHDR and CDR2 SFDVKD. The germline V and J ends were trimmed by 2 bases and 1 base, with 4 bases remaining between them.